The rows below give T cell receptor beta chains drawn from one sample of a study of blood T cell repertoires in COVID-19. TCRdb's copy holds only in-frame clones and misses some; the assay was immunoSEQ multiplex PCR. The repertoire holds 250,000 or so clones, roughly 87% seen once, with 11% in the top ten. The source material was PBMCs or T cells enriched from blood (not recorded which). The source of these receptors is a man younger than 40 who had recovered from COVID-19. CDR3s include the opening cysteine and the closing phenylalanine or tryptophan. Each record gives: clone size, D gene, V gene, J gene, CDR3 DNA, CDR3 protein. The D gene is left open where the match is weak. The size of a clone is reported for some rows only, either as once, few or many, or as a class for expanded clones.

.	TRBD2	TRBV5-1	TRBJ2-5	TGCGCCAGCAGAGGGATTGGGACTAGCGGGAGACAAGAGACCCAGTACTTC	CASRGIGTSGRQETQYF
.	.	TRBV11-2	TRBJ1-1	TGTGCCAGCAGTTCTGACATGAACACTGAAGCTTTCTTT	CASSSDMNTEAFF
.	TRBD1	TRBV5-4	TRBJ2-7	TGTGCCAGCAGCTTGGATACAGGGGCGGTGTACGAGCAGTACTTC	CASSLDTGAVYEQYF
.	TRBD2	TRBV12-5	TRBJ2-3	TGTGCTAGTGGTTTGCTGGAGGTTCGATCGATGGCTAGCGGTACGCAGTATTTT	CASGLLEVRSMASGTQYF
once	TRBD1	TRBV5-1	TRBJ2-3	TGCGCCAGCAGCTTCGTGGGACAGGGAGGCGCAGATACGCAGTATTTT	CASSFVGQGGADTQYF
.	TRBD2	TRBV6-6	TRBJ2-5	TGTGCCAGCAGCCGCGGGACTAGACCCCCAGAGACCCAGTACTTC	CASSRGTRPPETQYF
.	TRBD2	TRBV7-6	TRBJ2-1	TGTGCCAGCAGCCCGGGACTAGCGGGAGAGCTATCTATCTTC	CASSPGLAGELSIF
.	.	TRBV19	TRBJ1-5	TGTGCCAGTAACAGGCCCTATCAGCCCCAGCATTTT	CASNRPYQPQHF
.	TRBD2	TRBV7-2	TRBJ2-1	TGTGCCAGCGGTCCGGGACTAGCGAACAATGAGCAGTTCTTC	CASGPGLANNEQFF
.	.	TRBV13	TRBJ2-7	TGTGCCAGCAGCTTAGCCCCGCAGGGGACCTACGAGCAGTACTTC	CASSLAPQGTYEQYF
.	.	TRBV2	TRBJ1-5	TGTGCCAGCAGTGAAGGGCGAGGGGGTGGGCAGCCCCAGCATTTT	CASSEGRGGGQPQHF
.	.	TRBV9	TRBJ1-4	TGTGCCAGCAGCGACAACACAGCTAATGAAAAACTGTTTTTT	CASSDNTANEKLFF
.	.	TRBV5-1	TRBJ2-1	TGCGCCAGCAGCTTGGTACTATACAATGAGCAGTTCTTC	CASSLVLYNEQFF
.	TRBD1	TRBV6-5	TRBJ1-6	TGTGCCAGCAGTTCGGACAGGGTTCGTTCGAATTCACCCCTCCACTTT	CASSSDRVRSNSPLHF
.	.	TRBV27	TRBJ2-1	TGTGCCAGCAGTGCCACAGGGAGCTCCTACAATGAGCAGTTCTTC	CASSATGSSYNEQFF
.	.	TRBV6-6	TRBJ1-1	TGTGCCAGCAGGGCGGATAGGGCTTTCTTT	CASRADRAFF
.	.	TRBV12-3/TRBV12-4	TRBJ1-1	TGTGCCAGCAGCCGAGGGGGGAACACTGAAGCTTTCTTT	CASSRGGNTEAFF
.	.	TRBV7-8	TRBJ2-7	TGTGCCAGCAGGCAACTACTCCGGGACATCGGCATTGGCGGCTACGAGCAGTACTTC	CASRQLLRDIGIGGYEQYF
.	.	TRBV2	TRBJ1-1	TGTGCCAGCAGTGAAGATGAGCGCCCTGAAGCTTTCTTT	CASSEDERPEAFF
.	.	TRBV9	TRBJ1-1	TGTGCCAGCAGCGTATCTAACACTGAAGCTTTCTTT	CASSVSNTEAFF
.	.	TRBV10-2	TRBJ2-5	TGCGCCAGCAGGGAGCCGGGAGCGCGGGAGACCCAGTACTTC	CASREPGARETQYF
once	TRBD2	TRBV7-9	TRBJ2-2	TGTGCCAGCAGCCCGCCGACTAGCGTAGTGGGGGAGCTGTTTTTT	CASSPPTSVVGELFF
.	TRBD2	TRBV20-1	TRBJ2-7	TGCAGTGCTAGTGGCGGGAGGCTCGAGCAGTACTTC	CSASGGRLEQYF
.	TRBD1	TRBV19	TRBJ1-1	TGTGCCAGTAGTCCCACAGGGGTTTCTGTTTCTTTCTTT	CASSPTGVSVSFF
.	.	TRBV7-9	TRBJ1-3	TGTGCCAGCAGCTTATCGATCGCACCACTCCGAAACACCATATATTTT	CASSLSIAPLRNTIYF
.	TRBD1	TRBV7-8	TRBJ1-2	TGTGCCAGCAGCCAACAACAGGGGACCTATGGCTACACCTTC	CASSQQQGTYGYTF
few	.	TRBV6-5	TRBJ2-5	TGTGCCAGCAGTTACTCTCAGGGGGGACGGACCCAGTACTTC	CASSYSQGGRTQYF
.	TRBD2	TRBV7-9	TRBJ2-7	TGTGCCAGCAGCTCACATAGCGGGAAAGCCTACGAGCAGTACTTC	CASSSHSGKAYEQYF
few	TRBD2	TRBV2	TRBJ2-7	TGTGCCAGCAGTCCCCTAGCGGGACAGTACTTC	CASSPLAGQYF
.	TRBD1	TRBV10-3	TRBJ1-5	TGTGCCATCAGGGGGGACAGGGACCAGCCCCAGCATTTT	CAIRGDRDQPQHF
.	.	TRBV10-3	TRBJ2-1	TGTGCCATCTCGGCGGTTGACTACAATGAGCAGTTCTTC	CAISAVDYNEQFF
.	.	TRBV6-5	TRBJ2-1	TGTGCCAGCACCCCCAGGGGATTAAGTGCCCGGCAGTTCTTC	CASTPRGLSARQFF
once	.	TRBV18	TRBJ1-2	TGTGCCAGCTCACCACCGTTCCAGGGAAACTATGGCTACACCTTC	CASSPPFQGNYGYTF
.	TRBD1	TRBV18	TRBJ1-5	TGTGCCAGCTCCCAGACAGGGTCTATGGAGCCCCAGCATTTT	CASSQTGSMEPQHF
.	TRBD1	TRBV18	TRBJ2-7	TGTGCCAGCTCCCCAAAGGGACAGGGCACACACGAGCAGTACTTC	CASSPKGQGTHEQYF
.	.	TRBV27	TRBJ2-7	TGTGCCAGCAGTTTTTCAGGCACCGCCACAACCTACGAGCAGTACTTC	CASSFSGTATTYEQYF
.	TRBD1	TRBV27	TRBJ2-1	TGTGCCAGCAGTCTAGCTTCCGGGACAGGGGACACGTTCTTC	CASSLASGTGDTFF
.	.	TRBV4-1	TRBJ1-2	TGCGCCAGCAGCCAGGCCTTAGGGGGAAACTATGGCTACACCTTC	CASSQALGGNYGYTF
.	.	TRBV5-1	TRBJ2-2	TGCGCCAGCGGCCGGGAAAGCAACACCGGGGAGCTGTTTTTT	CASGRESNTGELFF
once	.	TRBV21-1	TRBJ1-1	TGTGCCAGCAGTCGGAAGACGAGGGACACTGAAGCTTTCTTT	CASSRKTRDTEAFF
.	.	TRBV9	TRBJ1-2	TGTGCCAGCAGCGTAGAGGGACACGGGTTCTATGGCTACACCTTC	CASSVEGHGFYGYTF
.	TRBD1	TRBV7-9	TRBJ1-6	TGTGCCAGCAGCTTAGCGGACGGGACAGGGGCTAATAATTCACCCCTCCACTTT	CASSLADGTGANNSPLHF
.	.	TRBV15	TRBJ2-3	TGTGCCACCAGCAGAGATAGAAATACGCAGTATTTT	CATSRDRNTQYF
.	.	TRBV13	TRBJ1-4	TGTGCCAGCAGCGCCCCCTCCGGTGAAAAACTGTTTTTT	CASSAPSGEKLFF
.	TRBD2	TRBV6-2/TRBV6-3	TRBJ2-7	TGTGCCAGCAGTTTATCCGGGGGGAGGAGCGAGCAGTACTTC	CASSLSGGRSEQYF
once	TRBD1	TRBV7-2	TRBJ2-7	TGTGCCAGCAGCTATAACAGGGGGCCTTACGAGCAGTACTTC	CASSYNRGPYEQYF
.	.	TRBV29-1	TRBJ2-1	TGCAGCGTTGAAATCGTGGGGCGAGCGAATGAGCAGTTCTTC	CSVEIVGRANEQFF
.	.	TRBV28	TRBJ2-2	TGTGCCGGCTCACAGGGAATCACCGGGGAGCTGTTTTTT	CAGSQGITGELFF
.	TRBD2	TRBV5-8	TRBJ2-7	TGTGCCAGCAGCTTGTGGGCGGGGGGCGCGTTCGAGCAGTACTTC	CASSLWAGGAFEQYF
.	TRBD2	TRBV6-2/TRBV6-3	TRBJ2-7	TGTGCCAGCCGCCCGGGGGGGCTTAGCTACGAGCAGTACTTC	CASRPGGLSYEQYF
.	TRBD1	TRBV30	TRBJ2-7	TGTGCCTGGAGTGCAACAGGGGTGGGGGACGAGCAGTACTTC	CAWSATGVGDEQYF
.	.	TRBV27	TRBJ2-5	TGTGCCAGCGGCCAGGGGGGCCAAGAGACCCAGTACTTC	CASGQGGQETQYF
.	.	TRBV7-8	TRBJ2-1	TGTGCCAGCAGCTCCCTTTCCGGCACTAGCCTTAGGCATGAGCAGTTCTTC	CASSSLSGTSLRHEQFF
.	.	TRBV12-3/TRBV12-4	TRBJ2-4	TGTGCCAGCAGTCCGAGACAGATTATTCAGTACTTC	CASSPRQIIQYF
.	TRBD1	TRBV5-1	TRBJ2-7	TGCGCCAGCAGCTCTGACAGGGTGATTTACGAGCAGTACTTC	CASSSDRVIYEQYF
.	.	TRBV2	TRBJ2-6	TGTGCCAGCAGTGCCAGGGGAAAGTCCTCTGGGGCCAACGTCCTGACTTTC	CASSARGKSSGANVLTF
.	.	TRBV7-8	TRBJ2-5	TGTGCCAGCAGCTCGACAGTCCTTTTGACCCAGTACTTC	CASSSTVLLTQYF
.	.	TRBV11-1	TRBJ1-1	TGTGCCAGCAGCTTTCAGGGGCCAACTGAAGCTTTCTTT	CASSFQGPTEAFF
.	.	TRBV6-5	TRBJ2-7	TGTGCCAGCAGTTCGGGGGATAGCTCCTACGAGCAGTACTTC	CASSSGDSSYEQYF